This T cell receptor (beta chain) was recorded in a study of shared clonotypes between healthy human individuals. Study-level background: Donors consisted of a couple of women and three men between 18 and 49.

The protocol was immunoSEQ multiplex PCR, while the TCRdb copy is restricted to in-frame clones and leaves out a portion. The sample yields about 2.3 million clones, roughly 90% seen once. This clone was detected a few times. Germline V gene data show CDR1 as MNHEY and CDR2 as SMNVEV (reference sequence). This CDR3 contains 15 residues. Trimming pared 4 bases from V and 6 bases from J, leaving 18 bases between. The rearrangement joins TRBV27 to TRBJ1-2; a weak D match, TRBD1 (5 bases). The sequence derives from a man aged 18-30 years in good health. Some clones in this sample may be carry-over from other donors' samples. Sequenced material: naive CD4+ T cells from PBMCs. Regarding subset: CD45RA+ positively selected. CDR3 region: CASSSLPAGVNGYTF. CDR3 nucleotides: TGTGCCAGCAGTTCACTCCCCGCGGGGGTAAATGGCTACACCTTC.